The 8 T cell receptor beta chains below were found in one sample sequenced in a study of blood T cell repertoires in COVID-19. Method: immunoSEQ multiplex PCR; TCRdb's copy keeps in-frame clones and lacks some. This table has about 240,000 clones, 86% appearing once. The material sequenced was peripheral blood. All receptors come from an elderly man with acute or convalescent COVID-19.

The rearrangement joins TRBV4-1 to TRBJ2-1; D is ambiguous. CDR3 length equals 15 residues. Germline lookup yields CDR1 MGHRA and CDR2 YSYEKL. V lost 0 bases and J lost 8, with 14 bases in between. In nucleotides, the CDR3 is TGCGCCAGCAGCCAAGATCGCAACCTTCGGGATGAGCAGTTCTTC. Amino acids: CASSQDRNLRDEQFF.

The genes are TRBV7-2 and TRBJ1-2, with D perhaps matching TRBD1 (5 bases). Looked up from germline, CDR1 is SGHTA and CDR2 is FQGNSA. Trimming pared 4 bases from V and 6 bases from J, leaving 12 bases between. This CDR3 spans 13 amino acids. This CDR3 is CASSSSRADGYTF. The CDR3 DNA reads TGTGCCAGCAGCTCGAGCAGGGCCGATGGCTACACCTTC. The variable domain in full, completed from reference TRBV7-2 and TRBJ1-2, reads GAGVSQSPSNKVTEKGKDVELRCDPISGHTALYWYRQSLGQGLEFLIYFQGNSAPDKSGLPSDRFSAERTGGSVSTLTIQRTQQEDSAVYLCASSSSRADGYTFGSGTRLTVV.

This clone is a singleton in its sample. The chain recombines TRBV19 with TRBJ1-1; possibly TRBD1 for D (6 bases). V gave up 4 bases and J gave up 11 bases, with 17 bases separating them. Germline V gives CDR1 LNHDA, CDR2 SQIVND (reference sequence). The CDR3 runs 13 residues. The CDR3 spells CASSTPPGTMAFF. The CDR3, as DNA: TGTGCCAGTAGTACCCCCCCGGGGACAATGGCTTTCTTT.

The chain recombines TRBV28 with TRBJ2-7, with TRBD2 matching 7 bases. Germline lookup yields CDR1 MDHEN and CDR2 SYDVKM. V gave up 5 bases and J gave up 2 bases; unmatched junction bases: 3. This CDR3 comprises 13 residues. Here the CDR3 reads CASSGGTTYEQYF. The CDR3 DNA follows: TGTGCCAGCAGTGGAGGGACTACCTACGAGCAGTACTTC.

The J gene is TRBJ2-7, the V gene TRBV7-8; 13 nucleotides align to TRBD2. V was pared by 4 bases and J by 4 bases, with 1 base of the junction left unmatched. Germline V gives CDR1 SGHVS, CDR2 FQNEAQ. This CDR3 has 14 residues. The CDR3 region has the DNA TGTGCCAGCAGCTGGACTAGCGGGAGTTACGAGCAGTACTTC. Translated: CASSWTSGSYEQYF.

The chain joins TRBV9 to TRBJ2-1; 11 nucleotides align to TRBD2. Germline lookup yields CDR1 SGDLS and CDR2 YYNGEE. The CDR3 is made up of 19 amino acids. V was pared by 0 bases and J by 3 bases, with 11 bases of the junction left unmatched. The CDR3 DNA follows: TGTGCCAGCAGCGTAGTCCCTAGCGGGAGGTCCTCCGGCTACAATGAGCAGTTCTTC. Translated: CASSVVPSGRSSGYNEQFF.

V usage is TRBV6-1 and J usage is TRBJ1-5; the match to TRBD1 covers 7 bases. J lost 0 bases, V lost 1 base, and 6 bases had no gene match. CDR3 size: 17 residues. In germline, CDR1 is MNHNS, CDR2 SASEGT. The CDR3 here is CASSEGGGGYSNQPQHF. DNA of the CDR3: TGTGCCAGCAGTGAAGGAGGGGGCGGATATAGCAATCAGCCCCAGCATTTT.

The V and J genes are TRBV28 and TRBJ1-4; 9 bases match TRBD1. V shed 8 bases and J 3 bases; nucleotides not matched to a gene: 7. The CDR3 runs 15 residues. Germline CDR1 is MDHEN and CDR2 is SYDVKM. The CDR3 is CASYGTGFPNEKLFF. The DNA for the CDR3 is TGTGCCAGCTATGGGACAGGGTTTCCTAATGAAAAACTGTTTTTT.